The rows below give T cell receptor beta chains drawn from one sample of a study of shared clonotypes between healthy human individuals. Repertoires were generated with immunoSEQ multiplex PCR, while TCRdb's copy carries only in-frame clones and drops some. In the table there are about 2 million clones, 95% of which are singletons. The sequenced sample was naive CD4+ T cells sorted from blood. These receptors all come from a man younger than 35 in good health. The CDR3 runs from the conserved cysteine through the conserved F or W. A D gene is named only where the DNA matches it firmly. Size values are once, few and many counts, or a class for expanded clones, and some rows have none.

clone size: .; J gene: TRBJ2-7; V gene: TRBV6-6; D gene: TRBD2; CDR3 DNA: TGTGCCAGCAGTTCACCTTTCCGGGGGGGAGAGCAGTACTTC; CDR3 protein: CASSSPFRGGEQYF
clone size: .; J gene: TRBJ2-1; V gene: TRBV7-2; D gene: .; CDR3 DNA: TGTGCCAGCAGCTTCCGGGGTGTTTCCTACAATGAGCAGTTCTTC; CDR3 protein: CASSFRGVSYNEQFF
clone size: .; J gene: TRBJ1-2; V gene: TRBV7-9; D gene: .; CDR3 DNA: TGTGCCAGCGGCCCCGAGGTATTC; CDR3 protein: CASGPEVF
clone size: .; J gene: TRBJ2-7; V gene: TRBV6-1; D gene: TRBD1; CDR3 DNA: TGTGCCAGCAGGGAGACAGGGGGCACCTTAGGGCAGTACTTC; CDR3 protein: CASRETGGTLGQYF
clone size: .; J gene: TRBJ1-3; V gene: TRBV19; D gene: TRBD1; CDR3 DNA: TGTGCCAGTAGCCCTGGGACAGTTGAAGGGAACACCATATATTTT; CDR3 protein: CASSPGTVEGNTIYF
clone size: once; J gene: TRBJ2-3; V gene: TRBV18; D gene: TRBD2; CDR3 DNA: TGTGCCAGCTCATCCCTTGCTGTTAGCGGGGGACCCAGCACAGATACGCAGTATTTT; CDR3 protein: CASSSLAVSGGPSTDTQYF
clone size: .; J gene: TRBJ1-2; V gene: TRBV2; D gene: TRBD1; CDR3 DNA: TGTGCCAGCAGTGAGACAGGGGACTATGGCTACACCTTC; CDR3 protein: CASSETGDYGYTF
clone size: .; J gene: TRBJ1-1; V gene: TRBV7-9; D gene: .; CDR3 DNA: TGTGCCAGCAGCTCGGAGGGCGGGAACACTGAAGCTTTCTTT; CDR3 protein: CASSSEGGNTEAFF
clone size: .; J gene: TRBJ1-6; V gene: TRBV27; D gene: .; CDR3 DNA: TGTGCCAGCAAGTTTACTCCCTGGGACGGGGGTAATTCACCCCTCCACTTT; CDR3 protein: CASKFTPWDGGNSPLHF
clone size: .; J gene: TRBJ1-1; V gene: TRBV7-2; D gene: .; CDR3 DNA: TGTGCCAGCAGCTTACCCCGGGCGGGGGCCGAAGCTTTCTTT; CDR3 protein: CASSLPRAGAEAFF
clone size: .; J gene: TRBJ2-5; V gene: TRBV27; D gene: TRBD1; CDR3 DNA: TGTGCCAGCAGTAAGGACAGGGGAGCGACCCAGTACTTC; CDR3 protein: CASSKDRGATQYF
clone size: once; J gene: TRBJ2-5; V gene: TRBV30; D gene: .; CDR3 DNA: TGTGCCTGGAACTGGGGGCGGGAGACCCAGTACTTC; CDR3 protein: CAWNWGRETQYF
clone size: .; J gene: TRBJ1-1; V gene: TRBV28; D gene: .; CDR3 DNA: TGTGCCAGCAGTTTCTGGGACAAGAGGAGTGAAGCTTTCTTT; CDR3 protein: CASSFWDKRSEAFF
clone size: .; J gene: TRBJ1-2; V gene: TRBV19; D gene: TRBD1; CDR3 DNA: TGTGCCAGTTTGAATTCCGGGACAGTGATTGGCTACACCTTC; CDR3 protein: CASLNSGTVIGYTF
clone size: .; J gene: TRBJ1-2; V gene: TRBV28; D gene: .; CDR3 DNA: TGTGCCAGCAGTTTAAAGGGTTGGCCCACTTATGGCTACACCTTC; CDR3 protein: CASSLKGWPTYGYTF
clone size: .; J gene: TRBJ2-7; V gene: TRBV11-3; D gene: TRBD1; CDR3 DNA: TGTGCCAGCAGCCGAGGGACAGCGTTCTCCTACGAGCAGTACTTC; CDR3 protein: CASSRGTAFSYEQYF
clone size: .; J gene: TRBJ1-2; V gene: TRBV5-1; D gene: .; CDR3 DNA: TGCGCCAGCAGCGGCCCTGAGGGGATCTATGGCTACACCTTC; CDR3 protein: CASSGPEGIYGYTF
clone size: .; J gene: TRBJ2-7; V gene: TRBV16; D gene: TRBD1; CDR3 DNA: TGTGCCAGCAGCCAATCCGGGACAGGGGGCTCCTACGAGCAGTACTTC; CDR3 protein: CASSQSGTGGSYEQYF
clone size: .; J gene: TRBJ2-3; V gene: TRBV4-3; D gene: .; CDR3 DNA: TGCGCCAGCAGCCAACTCGGAGGAGTGGCAGATACGCAGTATTTT; CDR3 protein: CASSQLGGVADTQYF
clone size: .; J gene: TRBJ2-5; V gene: TRBV19; D gene: .; CDR3 DNA: TGTGCCAGTAGTATAGGGCGACCGTTAGAGACCCAGTACTTC; CDR3 protein: CASSIGRPLETQYF
clone size: once; J gene: TRBJ1-4; V gene: TRBV5-1; D gene: .; CDR3 DNA: TGCGCCAGCAGCTTGTCGGCAGGTGGTGAAAAACTGTTTTTT; CDR3 protein: CASSLSAGGEKLFF
clone size: .; J gene: TRBJ2-5; V gene: TRBV30; D gene: .; CDR3 DNA: TGTGCCTGGAGTCCACATCAAGAGACCCAGTACTTC; CDR3 protein: CAWSPHQETQYF
clone size: .; J gene: TRBJ1-6; V gene: TRBV11-2; D gene: .; CDR3 DNA: TGTGCCAGCAGCTTATTGGGGGCTGTGGAGTCACCCCTCCACTTT; CDR3 protein: CASSLLGAVESPLHF
clone size: .; J gene: TRBJ1-3; V gene: TRBV5-6; D gene: TRBD1; CDR3 DNA: TGTGCCAGCAGTTCCCCCGGGACAGGAACTTCTGGAAACACCATATATTTT; CDR3 protein: CASSSPGTGTSGNTIYF
clone size: .; J gene: TRBJ2-4; V gene: TRBV5-4; D gene: TRBD2; CDR3 DNA: TGTGCCAGCAGCCCAGGGACTAGCGCGTTAGGCACGGCCAAAAACATTCAGTACTTC; CDR3 protein: CASSPGTSALGTAKNIQYF
clone size: .; J gene: TRBJ2-7; V gene: TRBV29-1; D gene: TRBD1; CDR3 DNA: TGCAGCGTTGATGGGGGGACAGGGGGCGGAGAGCAGTACTTC; CDR3 protein: CSVDGGTGGGEQYF
clone size: .; J gene: TRBJ1-2; V gene: TRBV20-1; D gene: .; CDR3 DNA: TGCAGTGCTAGCCCGGGGGGCTACACCTTC; CDR3 protein: CSASPGGYTF
clone size: .; J gene: TRBJ2-5; V gene: TRBV6-1; D gene: .; CDR3 DNA: TGTGCCAGCAGTGTGCGACAAGAGACCCAGTACTTC; CDR3 protein: CASSVRQETQYF
clone size: .; J gene: TRBJ2-1; V gene: TRBV5-1; D gene: .; CDR3 DNA: TGCGCCAGCAGCTTGCAAGGATTGAGCTCCTACAATGAGCAGTTCTTC; CDR3 protein: CASSLQGLSSYNEQFF
clone size: .; J gene: TRBJ2-2; V gene: TRBV2; D gene: .; CDR3 DNA: TGTGCCAGCAGTGAACAGGGAAACACCGGGGAGCTGTTTTTT; CDR3 protein: CASSEQGNTGELFF
clone size: .; J gene: TRBJ1-2; V gene: TRBV5-1; D gene: TRBD1; CDR3 DNA: TGCGCCAGCAGCTTGGCAGGACAGGGGGGAGGCTACACCTTC; CDR3 protein: CASSLAGQGGGYTF
clone size: once; J gene: TRBJ2-6; V gene: TRBV7-9; D gene: .; CDR3 DNA: TGTGCCAGCAGCTTAGCGCTCGGCCCGGGGGCCAACGTCCTGACTTTC; CDR3 protein: CASSLALGPGANVLTF
clone size: .; J gene: TRBJ1-3; V gene: TRBV7-9; D gene: .; CDR3 DNA: TGTGCCAGCAGCTTAGACAGATCCGGAAACACCATATATTTT; CDR3 protein: CASSLDRSGNTIYF
clone size: .; J gene: TRBJ1-1; V gene: TRBV28; D gene: TRBD1; CDR3 DNA: TGTGCCAGCAGTTTAATGGGGACAGGGATCGCTGAAGCTTTCTTT; CDR3 protein: CASSLMGTGIAEAFF
clone size: few; J gene: TRBJ2-3; V gene: TRBV5-1; D gene: .; CDR3 DNA: TGCGCCAGCAGGGCCTCGGGACTCACCACAGATACGCAGTATTTT; CDR3 protein: CASRASGLTTDTQYF
clone size: .; J gene: TRBJ2-7; V gene: TRBV6-1; D gene: TRBD1; CDR3 DNA: TGTGCCAGCAGTACGGGACAGGGGGTCTACGAGCAGTACTTC; CDR3 protein: CASSTGQGVYEQYF
clone size: .; J gene: TRBJ1-4; V gene: TRBV14; D gene: TRBD1; CDR3 DNA: TGTGCCAGCAGCCCCGGGACAGGGTCTGAAAAACTGTTTTTT; CDR3 protein: CASSPGTGSEKLFF
clone size: .; J gene: TRBJ2-7; V gene: TRBV2; D gene: .; CDR3 DNA: TGTGCCAGCAGGCGGGATTCGGGACAGCAGTACTTC; CDR3 protein: CASRRDSGQQYF
clone size: .; J gene: TRBJ2-7; V gene: TRBV27; D gene: TRBD2; CDR3 DNA: TGTGCCAGCAGGAGACTAGCGGGACCGCAGTACTTC; CDR3 protein: CASRRLAGPQYF
clone size: once; J gene: TRBJ2-4; V gene: TRBV7-9; D gene: TRBD1; CDR3 DNA: TGTGCCAGCAGCCTGTCGACAGGGGCAAACATTCAGTACTTC; CDR3 protein: CASSLSTGANIQYF
clone size: .; J gene: TRBJ2-5; V gene: TRBV5-1; D gene: TRBD2; CDR3 DNA: TGCGCCAGCAGCTTGGCCAGGCTAGCGGGAGCGGGTAGCGAGACCCAGTACTTC; CDR3 protein: CASSLARLAGAGSETQYF
clone size: .; J gene: TRBJ2-7; V gene: TRBV7-6; D gene: .; CDR3 DNA: TGTGCCAGCAGCCCTCAGAACCTTGGCGAGCAGTACTTC; CDR3 protein: CASSPQNLGEQYF
clone size: .; J gene: TRBJ2-5; V gene: TRBV2; D gene: .; CDR3 DNA: TGTGCCAGCGGCCCGCTGGGACCCAGTGAGACCCAGTACTTC; CDR3 protein: CASGPLGPSETQYF
clone size: .; J gene: TRBJ2-7; V gene: TRBV9; D gene: .; CDR3 DNA: TGTGCCAGCAGCCCTTCTGGGGGGAGTTCGGACGAGCAGTACTTC; CDR3 protein: CASSPSGGSSDEQYF
clone size: .; J gene: TRBJ2-7; V gene: TRBV6-6; D gene: .; CDR3 DNA: TGTGCCAGCAGTTACGTCCTTCGGACGTCCGAGCAGTACTTC; CDR3 protein: CASSYVLRTSEQYF